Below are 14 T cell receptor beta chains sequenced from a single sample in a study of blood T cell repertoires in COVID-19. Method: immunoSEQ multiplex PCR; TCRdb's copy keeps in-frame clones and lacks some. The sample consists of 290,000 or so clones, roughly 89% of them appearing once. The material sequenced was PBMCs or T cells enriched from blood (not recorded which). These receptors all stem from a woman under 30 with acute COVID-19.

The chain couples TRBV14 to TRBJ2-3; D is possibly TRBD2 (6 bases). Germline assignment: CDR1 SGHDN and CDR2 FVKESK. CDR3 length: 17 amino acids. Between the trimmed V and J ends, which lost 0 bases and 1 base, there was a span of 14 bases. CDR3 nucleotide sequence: TGTGCCAGCAGCCAAGATGTAGGGGACTTCGGCACAGATACGCAGTATTTT. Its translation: CASSQDVGDFGTDTQYF. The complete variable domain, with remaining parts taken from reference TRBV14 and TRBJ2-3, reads EAGVTQFPSHSVIEKGQTVTLRCDPISGHDNLYWYRRVMGKEIKFLLHFVKESKQDESGMPNNRFLAERTGGTYSTLKVQPAELEDSGVYFCASSQDVGDFGTDTQYFGPGTRLTVL.

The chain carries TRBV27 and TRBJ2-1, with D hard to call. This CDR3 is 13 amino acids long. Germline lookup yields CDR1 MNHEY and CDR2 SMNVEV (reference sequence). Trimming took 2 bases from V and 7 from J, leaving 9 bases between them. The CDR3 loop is CASSLIRRNEQFF. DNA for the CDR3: TGTGCCAGCAGTTTAATCAGGCGTAATGAGCAGTTCTTC.

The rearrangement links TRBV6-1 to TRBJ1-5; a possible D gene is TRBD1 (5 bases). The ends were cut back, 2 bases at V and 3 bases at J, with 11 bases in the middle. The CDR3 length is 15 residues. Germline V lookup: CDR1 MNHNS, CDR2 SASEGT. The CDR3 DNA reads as TGTGCCAGCAGTGAATGGGGAGGGACCAATCAGCCCCAGCATTTT. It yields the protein CASSEWGGTNQPQHF.

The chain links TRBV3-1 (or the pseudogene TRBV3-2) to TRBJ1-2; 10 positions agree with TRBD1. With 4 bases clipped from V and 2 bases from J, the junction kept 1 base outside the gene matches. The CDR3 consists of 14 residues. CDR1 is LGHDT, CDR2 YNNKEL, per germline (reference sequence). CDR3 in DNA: TGTGCCAGCAGCCGGGGACAGGGGAACTATGGCTACACCTTC. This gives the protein CASSRGQGNYGYTF.

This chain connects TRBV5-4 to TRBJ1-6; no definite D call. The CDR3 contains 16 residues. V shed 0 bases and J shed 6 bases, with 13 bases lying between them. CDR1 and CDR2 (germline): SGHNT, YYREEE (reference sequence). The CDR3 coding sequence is TGTGCCAGCAGCTTGGGCGGGGATAATGTTAATTCACCCCTCCACTTT. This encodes CASSLGGDNVNSPLHF.

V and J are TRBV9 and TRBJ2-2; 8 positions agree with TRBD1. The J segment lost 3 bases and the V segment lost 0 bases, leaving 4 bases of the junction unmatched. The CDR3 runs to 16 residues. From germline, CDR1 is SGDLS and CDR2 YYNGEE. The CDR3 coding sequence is TGTGCCAGCAGCGTAGGAGGGACAGGATACACCGGGGAGCTGTTTTTT. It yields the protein CASSVGGTGYTGELFF. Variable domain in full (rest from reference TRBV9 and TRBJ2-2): DSGVTQTPKHLITATGQRVTLRCSPRSGDLSVYWYQQSLDQGLQFLIQYYNGEERAKGNILERFSAQQFPDLHSELNLSSLELGDSALYFCASSVGGTGYTGELFFGEGSRLTVL.

This CDR3 reads CASSPPSGRGIEQFF. CDR3 DNA sequence: TGTGCCAGCAGCCCCCCTAGCGGGAGGGGTATCGAGCAGTTCTTC. The V gene is TRBV3-1 (or the pseudogene TRBV3-2), the J gene TRBJ2-1, with TRBD2 matching over 12 bases. Trimming cost V 4 bases and J 10 bases; bases outside gene matches: 8. There are 15 residues in the CDR3. The germline V gene has CDR1 LGHDT and CDR2 YNNKEL (reference sequence).

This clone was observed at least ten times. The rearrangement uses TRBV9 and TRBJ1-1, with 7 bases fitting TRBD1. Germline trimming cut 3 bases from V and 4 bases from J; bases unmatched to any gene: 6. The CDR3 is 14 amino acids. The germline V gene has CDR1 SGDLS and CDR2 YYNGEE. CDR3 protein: CASSAGDRATEAFF. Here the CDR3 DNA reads TGTGCCAGCAGCGCGGGTGACAGGGCCACTGAAGCTTTCTTT.

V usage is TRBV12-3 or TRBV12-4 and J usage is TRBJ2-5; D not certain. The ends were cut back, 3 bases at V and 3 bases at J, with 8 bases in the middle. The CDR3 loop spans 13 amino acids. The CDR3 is CASSFRLKETQYF. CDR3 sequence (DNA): TGTGCCAGCAGTTTTCGACTTAAAGAGACCCAGTACTTC.

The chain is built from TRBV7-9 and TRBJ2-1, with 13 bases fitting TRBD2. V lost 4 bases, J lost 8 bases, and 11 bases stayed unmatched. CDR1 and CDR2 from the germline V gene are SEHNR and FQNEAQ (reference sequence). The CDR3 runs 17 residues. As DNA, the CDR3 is TGTGCCAGCAGCTCAATAAGGACTAGCGGGAGCTTGGATGAGCAGTTCTTC. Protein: CASSSIRTSGSLDEQFF.

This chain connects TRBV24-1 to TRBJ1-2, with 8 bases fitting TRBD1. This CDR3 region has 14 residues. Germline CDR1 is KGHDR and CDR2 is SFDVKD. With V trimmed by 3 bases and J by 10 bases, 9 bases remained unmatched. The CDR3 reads CATSDIRGPRVYTF. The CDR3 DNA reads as TGTGCCACCAGTGATATCAGGGGGCCCCGAGTCTACACCTTC.

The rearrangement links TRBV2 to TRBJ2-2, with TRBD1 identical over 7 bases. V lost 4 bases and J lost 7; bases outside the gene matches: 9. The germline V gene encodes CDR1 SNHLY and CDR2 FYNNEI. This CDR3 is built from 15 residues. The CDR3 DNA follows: TGTGCCAGCAGTGGTGGACAGGTTTCCGTCGGGGAGCTGTTTTTT. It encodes CASSGGQVSVGELFF.

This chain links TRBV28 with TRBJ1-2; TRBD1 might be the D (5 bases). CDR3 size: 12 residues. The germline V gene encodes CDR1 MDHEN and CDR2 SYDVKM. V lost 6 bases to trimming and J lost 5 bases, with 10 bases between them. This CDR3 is CASSRGRYGYTF. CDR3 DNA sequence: TGTGCCAGCAGCCGGGGGAGGTATGGCTACACCTTC.

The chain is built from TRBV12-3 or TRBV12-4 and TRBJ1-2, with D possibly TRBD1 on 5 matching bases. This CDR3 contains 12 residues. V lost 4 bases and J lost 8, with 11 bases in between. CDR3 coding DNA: TGTGCCAGCAGTTCGGGGGAAGGCGGCTACACCTTC. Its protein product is CASSSGEGGYTF.